This T cell receptor beta chain was retrieved from a study of early T cells in non-severe SARS-CoV-2 infection. The sample holds a few counts of this clonotype. In the library, individual cDNA molecules carried attached unique molecular identifiers. MiXCR, run by TCRdb on the 5' RACE reads, gives a single entry per CDR3 protein. The table records roughly 80,000 distinct CDR3 sequences, about an eighth of them present only once. What was sequenced was whole blood. The TCR was taken from an adult who was a healthcare worker with PCR-confirmed SARS-CoV-2 infection or an uninfected control (not recorded which).

The CDR3 spells CSATNRRTKNIQYF. The CDR3 DNA reads TGCAGTGCAACCAATCGTCGTACAAAAAACATTCAGTACTTC. This sequence joins TRBV20-1 and TRBJ2-4, with D unclear. Per germline, CDR1 DFQATT and CDR2 SNEGSKA (reference sequence). This CDR3 has 14 residues. Between the trimmed V and J ends, which lost 6 bases and 4 bases, there was a span of 16 bases.